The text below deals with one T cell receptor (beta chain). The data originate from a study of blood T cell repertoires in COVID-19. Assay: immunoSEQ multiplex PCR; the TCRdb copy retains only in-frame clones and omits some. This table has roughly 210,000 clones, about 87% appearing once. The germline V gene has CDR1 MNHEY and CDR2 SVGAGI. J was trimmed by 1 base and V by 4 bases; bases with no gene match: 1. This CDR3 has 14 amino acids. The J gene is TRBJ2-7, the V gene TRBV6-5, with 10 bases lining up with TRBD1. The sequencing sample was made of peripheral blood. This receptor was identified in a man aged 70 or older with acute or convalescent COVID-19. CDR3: CASSLGQGSYEQYF. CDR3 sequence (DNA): TGTGCCAGCAGTTTGGGACAGGGGTCCTACGAGCAGTACTTC.